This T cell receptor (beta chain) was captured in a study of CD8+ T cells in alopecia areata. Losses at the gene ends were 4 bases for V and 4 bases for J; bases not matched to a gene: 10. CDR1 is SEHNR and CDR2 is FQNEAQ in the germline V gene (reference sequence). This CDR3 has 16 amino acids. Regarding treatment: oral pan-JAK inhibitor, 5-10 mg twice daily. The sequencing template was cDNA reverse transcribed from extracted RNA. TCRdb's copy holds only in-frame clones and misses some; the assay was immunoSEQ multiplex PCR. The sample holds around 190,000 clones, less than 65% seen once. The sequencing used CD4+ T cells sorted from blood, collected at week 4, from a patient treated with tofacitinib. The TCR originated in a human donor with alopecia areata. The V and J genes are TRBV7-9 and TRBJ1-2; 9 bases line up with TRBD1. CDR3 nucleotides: TGTGCCAGCAGCTCCCGGACAGGGGATGGAGGCTATGGCTACACCTTC. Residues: CASSSRTGDGGYGYTF.